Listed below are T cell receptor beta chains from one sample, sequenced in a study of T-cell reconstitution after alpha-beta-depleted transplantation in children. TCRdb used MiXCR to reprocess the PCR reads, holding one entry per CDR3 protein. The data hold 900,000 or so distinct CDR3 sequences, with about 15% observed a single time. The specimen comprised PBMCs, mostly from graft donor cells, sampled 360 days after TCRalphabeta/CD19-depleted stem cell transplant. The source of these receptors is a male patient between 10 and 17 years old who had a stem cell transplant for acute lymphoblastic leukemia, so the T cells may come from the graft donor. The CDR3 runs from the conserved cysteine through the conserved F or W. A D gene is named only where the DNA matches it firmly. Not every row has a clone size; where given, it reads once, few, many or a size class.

TGTGCCAGCAGTCGAGGGGGGCGAGAGCAGTACTTC CASSRGGREQYF TRBV28 NA NA TRBJ2-7
TGTGCCAGCAGTGAATGGACTAGCGGCCGCCCGGATACGCAGTATTTT CASSEWTSGRPDTQYF TRBV6-4 TRBD2 NA TRBJ2-3
TGTGCCAGCAGCTCATGGACTGGACTAGCGGGGTACAATGAGCAGTTCTTC CASSSWTGLAGYNEQFF TRBV11-1 TRBD2 NA TRBJ2-1
TGTGCCAGCAGCCAGGACGGGACCGGGATCAATGAGCAGTTCTTC CASSQDGTGINEQFF TRBV7-3 NA NA TRBJ2-1
TGTGCCAGCAGTGAAAAGACAGGCCCGATCCACTATGGCTACACCTTC CASSEKTGPIHYGYTF TRBV6-1 NA NA TRBJ1-2
TGCGCCAGCAGCCCGACCCCGGGACTAGCGGGAGGGGAAGAGCAGTTCTTC CASSPTPGLAGGEEQFF TRBV5-1 TRBD2 few TRBJ2-1
TGCAGCGCCGACAGACTAGCGGGAGAGGTTGTGGCAGAGACCCAGTACTTC CSADRLAGEVVAETQYF TRBV29-1 TRBD2 once TRBJ2-5
TGTGCCAGCAGCCCTCCTAGATCCTACAATGAGCAGTTCTTC CASSPPRSYNEQFF TRBV9 NA many TRBJ2-1
TGTGCCATCAGTTATCCCGGGACTCCCTACGAGCAGTACTTC CAISYPGTPYEQYF TRBV10-3 NA NA TRBJ2-7
TGTGCCATCGGCTCTGGAAACACCATATATTTT CAIGSGNTIYF TRBV10-3 NA many TRBJ1-3
TGTGCCAGCAGATCCCAGGGGGTCGGCACAGATACGCAGTATTTT CASRSQGVGTDTQYF TRBV2 TRBD1 few TRBJ2-3
TGTGCCAGCAGTTTATCGCCCAGTACTGAGCAGTTCTTC CASSLSPSTEQFF TRBV27 NA few TRBJ2-1
TGTGCCATCAGTGACATTGTGGTCGTTGCGCAAGGGGCCAACGTCCTGACTTTC CAISDIVVVAQGANVLTF TRBV10-3 NA NA TRBJ2-6
TGTGCCAGCAGCGTAGAGCCCTTACAAGAGACCCAGTACTTC CASSVEPLQETQYF TRBV9 NA few TRBJ2-5
TGTGCCAGCAGCGACCCGGGAGGGCCCCTCTACAATGAGCAGTTCTTC CASSDPGGPLYNEQFF TRBV25-1 TRBD2 few TRBJ2-1
TGTGCCAGCAGTACCCGGTCCTCGAACACCGGGGAGCTGTTTTTT CASSTRSSNTGELFF TRBV27 NA NA TRBJ2-2
TGCGCCAGCAGTTATGGACTGTCCCCCTACGAGCAGTACTTC CASSYGLSPYEQYF TRBV5-1 NA few TRBJ2-7
TGTGCCAGCAGTTACTCGCAGGATATGAACACTGAAGCTTTCTTT CASSYSQDMNTEAFF TRBV6-5 NA once TRBJ1-1